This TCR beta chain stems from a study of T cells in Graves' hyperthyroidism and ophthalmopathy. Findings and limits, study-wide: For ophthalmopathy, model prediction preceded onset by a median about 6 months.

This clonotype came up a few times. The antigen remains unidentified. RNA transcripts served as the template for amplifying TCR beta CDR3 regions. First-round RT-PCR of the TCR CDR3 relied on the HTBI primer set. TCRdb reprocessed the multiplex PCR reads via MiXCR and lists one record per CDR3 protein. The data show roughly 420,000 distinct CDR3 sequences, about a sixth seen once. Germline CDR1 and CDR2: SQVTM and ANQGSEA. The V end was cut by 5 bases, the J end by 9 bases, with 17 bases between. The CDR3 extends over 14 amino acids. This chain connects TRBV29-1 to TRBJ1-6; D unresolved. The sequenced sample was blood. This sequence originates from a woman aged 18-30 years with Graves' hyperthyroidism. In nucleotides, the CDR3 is TGCAGCGTTATGGACGGAAGAGGCGGTTCACCCCTCCACTTT. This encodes CSVMDGRGGSPLHF.